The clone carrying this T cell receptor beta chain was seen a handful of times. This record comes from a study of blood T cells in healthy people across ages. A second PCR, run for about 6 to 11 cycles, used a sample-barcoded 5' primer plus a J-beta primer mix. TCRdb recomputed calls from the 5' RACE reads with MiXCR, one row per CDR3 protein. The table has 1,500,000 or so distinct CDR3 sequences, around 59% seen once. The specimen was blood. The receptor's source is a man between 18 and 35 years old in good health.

The CDR3 sequence: CASSLDRGDQPQHF. The DNA for the CDR3 is TGTGCCAGCAGTCTGGACAGGGGGGATCAGCCCCAGCATTTT. This sequence joins TRBV12-3 or TRBV12-4 and TRBJ1-5; 10 positions match TRBD1. Unmatched junction bases numbered 3, after V lost 5 bases and J lost 5 bases. The CDR3 runs to 14 residues.